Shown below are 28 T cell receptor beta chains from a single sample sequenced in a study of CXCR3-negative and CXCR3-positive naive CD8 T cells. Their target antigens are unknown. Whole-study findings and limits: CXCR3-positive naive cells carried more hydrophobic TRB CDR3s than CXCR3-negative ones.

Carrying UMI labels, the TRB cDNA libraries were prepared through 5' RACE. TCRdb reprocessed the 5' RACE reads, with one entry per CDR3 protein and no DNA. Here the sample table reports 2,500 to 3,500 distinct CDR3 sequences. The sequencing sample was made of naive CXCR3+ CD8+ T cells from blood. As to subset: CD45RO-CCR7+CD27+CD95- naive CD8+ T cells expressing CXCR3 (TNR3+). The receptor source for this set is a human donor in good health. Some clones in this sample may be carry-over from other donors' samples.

CDR3 protein: CASSQDNQGNQPQHF. The chain combines TRBV4-3 with TRBJ1-5; TCRdb calls TRBD1, which cannot be checked without DNA. Germline assignment: CDR1 LGHNA and CDR2 YSLEER. This CDR3 contains 15 residues.

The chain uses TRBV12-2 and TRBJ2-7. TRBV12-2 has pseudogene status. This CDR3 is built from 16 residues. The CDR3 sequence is CASRLRCKDYVYEQYF.

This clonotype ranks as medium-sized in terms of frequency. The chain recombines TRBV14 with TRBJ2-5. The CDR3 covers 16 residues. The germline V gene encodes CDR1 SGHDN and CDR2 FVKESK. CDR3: CASSQDLPLSQETQYF.

CDR3 sequence reads: CASSQEAESNTEAFF. This chain connects TRBV4-1 to TRBJ1-1. The CDR3 contains 15 residues. Per germline, CDR1 MGHRA and CDR2 YSYEKL.

CDR3: CSFPGEYDGYTF. V and J are TRBV29-1 and TRBJ1-2. CDR1 SQVTM and CDR2 ANQGSEA come from the germline V gene. The CDR3 contains 12 residues. Looking up the rest from reference TRBV29-1 and TRBJ1-2 gives the full variable domain: SAVISQKPSRDICQRGTSLTIQCQVDSQVTMMFWYRQQPGQSLTLIATANQGSEATYESGFVIDKFPISRPNLTFSTLTVSNMSPEDSSIYLCSFPGEYDGYTFGSGTRLTVV.

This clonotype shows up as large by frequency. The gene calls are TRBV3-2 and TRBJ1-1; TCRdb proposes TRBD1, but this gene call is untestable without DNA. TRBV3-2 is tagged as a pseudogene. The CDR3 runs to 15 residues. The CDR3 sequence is CASSQRQGAGTEAFF.

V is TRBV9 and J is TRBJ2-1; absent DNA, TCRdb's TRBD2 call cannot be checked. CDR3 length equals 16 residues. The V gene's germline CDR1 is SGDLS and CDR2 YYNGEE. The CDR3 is CASSVTSGLSSGEQFF.

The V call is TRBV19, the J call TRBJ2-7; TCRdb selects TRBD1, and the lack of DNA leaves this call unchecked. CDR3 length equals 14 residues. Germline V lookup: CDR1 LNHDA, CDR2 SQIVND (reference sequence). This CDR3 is CASSPGQGAFEQYF.

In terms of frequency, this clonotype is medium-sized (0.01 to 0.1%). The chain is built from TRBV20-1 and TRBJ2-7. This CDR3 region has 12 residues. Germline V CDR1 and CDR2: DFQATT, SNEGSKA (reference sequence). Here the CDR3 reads CSARVNSREQYF.

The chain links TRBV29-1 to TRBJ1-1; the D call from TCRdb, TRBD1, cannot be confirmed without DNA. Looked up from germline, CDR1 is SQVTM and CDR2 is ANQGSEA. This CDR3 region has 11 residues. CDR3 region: CSVDIGQGAFF.

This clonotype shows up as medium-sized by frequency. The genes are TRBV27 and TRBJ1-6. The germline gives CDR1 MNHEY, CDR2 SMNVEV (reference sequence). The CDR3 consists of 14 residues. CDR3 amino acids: CASSLSGSGSPLHF.

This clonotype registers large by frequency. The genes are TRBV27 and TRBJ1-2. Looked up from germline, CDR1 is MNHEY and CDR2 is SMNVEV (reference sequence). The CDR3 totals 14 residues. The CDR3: CASSLKGANYGYTF.

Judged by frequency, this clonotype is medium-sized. The CDR3 protein is CASGQPSSSYNEQFF. The rearrangement links TRBV12-5 to TRBJ2-1. This CDR3 spans 15 amino acids. CDR1 is LGHNT and CDR2 is FRNRAP in the germline V gene.

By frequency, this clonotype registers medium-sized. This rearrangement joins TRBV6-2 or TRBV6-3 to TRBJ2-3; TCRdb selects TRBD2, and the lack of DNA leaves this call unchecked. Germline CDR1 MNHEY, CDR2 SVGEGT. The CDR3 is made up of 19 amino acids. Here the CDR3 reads CASSYDGLAGDPFTDTQYF.

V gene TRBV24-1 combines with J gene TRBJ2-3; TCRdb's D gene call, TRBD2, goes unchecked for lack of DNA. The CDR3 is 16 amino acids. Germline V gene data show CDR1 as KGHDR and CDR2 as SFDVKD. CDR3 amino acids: CATSDPEGPGADTQYF.

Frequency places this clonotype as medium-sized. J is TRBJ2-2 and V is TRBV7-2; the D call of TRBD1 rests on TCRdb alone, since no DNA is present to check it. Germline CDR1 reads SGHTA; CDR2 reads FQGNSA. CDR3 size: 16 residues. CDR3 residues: CASSLEGGVATGELFF. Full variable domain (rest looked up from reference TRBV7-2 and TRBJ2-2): GAGVSQSPSNKVTEKGKDVELRCDPISGHTALYWYRQSLGQGLEFLIYFQGNSAPDKSGLPSDRFSAERTGGSVSTLTIQRTQQEDSAVYLCASSLEGGVATGELFFGEGSRLTVL.

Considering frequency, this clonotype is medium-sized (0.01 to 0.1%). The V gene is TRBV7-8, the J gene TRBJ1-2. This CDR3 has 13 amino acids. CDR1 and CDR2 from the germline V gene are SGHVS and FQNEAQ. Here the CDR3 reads CASSLGVNYGYTF.

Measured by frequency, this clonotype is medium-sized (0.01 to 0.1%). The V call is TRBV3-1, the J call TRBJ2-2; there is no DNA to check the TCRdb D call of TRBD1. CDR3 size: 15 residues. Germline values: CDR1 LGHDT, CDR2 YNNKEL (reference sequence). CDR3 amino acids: CASSATGGPTGELFF.

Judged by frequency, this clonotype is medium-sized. The CDR3 loop is CASMGSNTEAFF. V and J are TRBV9 and TRBJ1-1. The germline V gene has CDR1 SGDLS and CDR2 YYNGEE. The CDR3 has 12 residues.

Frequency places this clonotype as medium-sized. CDR3: CSVDGLASPHTDTQYF. The rearrangement uses TRBV29-1 and TRBJ2-3; TCRdb lists TRBD2, though no DNA is available to test this call. CDR3 length: 16 amino acids. In germline, CDR1 is SQVTM, CDR2 ANQGSEA.

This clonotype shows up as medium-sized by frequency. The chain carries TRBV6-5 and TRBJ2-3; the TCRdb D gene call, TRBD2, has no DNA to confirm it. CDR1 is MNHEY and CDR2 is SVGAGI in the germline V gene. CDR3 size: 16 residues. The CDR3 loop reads CASSTGLAGGLDTQYF.

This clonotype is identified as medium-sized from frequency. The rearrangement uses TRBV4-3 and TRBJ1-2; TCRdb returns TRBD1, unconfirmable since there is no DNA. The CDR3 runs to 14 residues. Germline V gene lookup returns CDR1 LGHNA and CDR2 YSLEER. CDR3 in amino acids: CASSQVVGDYGYTF.

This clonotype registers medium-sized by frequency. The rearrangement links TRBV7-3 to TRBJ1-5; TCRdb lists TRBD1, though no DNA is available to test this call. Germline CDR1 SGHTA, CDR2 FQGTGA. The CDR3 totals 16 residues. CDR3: CASSLGGRGSNQPQHF.

The CDR3 is CAWTIESGIDTEAFF. The chain combines TRBV30 with TRBJ1-1; absent DNA, TCRdb's TRBD1 call cannot be checked. Germline V gives CDR1 GTSNPN, CDR2 SVGIG (reference sequence). The CDR3 length is 15 residues.

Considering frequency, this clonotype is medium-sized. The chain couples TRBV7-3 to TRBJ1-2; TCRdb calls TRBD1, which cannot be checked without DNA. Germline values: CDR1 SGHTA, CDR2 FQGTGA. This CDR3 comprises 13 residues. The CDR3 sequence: CASSLQGNYGYTF.

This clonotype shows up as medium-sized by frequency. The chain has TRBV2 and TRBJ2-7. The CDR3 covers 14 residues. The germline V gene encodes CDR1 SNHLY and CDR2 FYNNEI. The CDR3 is CASSGERVSYEQYF.

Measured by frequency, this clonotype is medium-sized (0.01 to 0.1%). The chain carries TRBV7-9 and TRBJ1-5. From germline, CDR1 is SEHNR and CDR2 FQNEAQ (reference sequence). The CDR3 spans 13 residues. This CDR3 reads CASGSQSNQPQHF.

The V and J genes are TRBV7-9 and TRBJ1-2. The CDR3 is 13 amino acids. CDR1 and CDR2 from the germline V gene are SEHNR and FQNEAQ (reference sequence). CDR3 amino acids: CASSLGGDYGYTF.